A selection of T cell receptor beta chains follows, all from one sample in a study of CD8 T cells in ankylosing spondylitis. MiXCR, applied by TCRdb to the 5' RACE reads, yields one record per CDR3 protein. The sample has roughly 100,000 distinct CDR3 sequences; over 6.5% are singletons. Source material: blood, either unsorted or a sorted T cell fraction (not recorded which). The receptors derive from a male donor with ankylosing spondylitis or in good health (not recorded which). The CDR3 runs from the conserved cysteine through the conserved F or W. The order of the fields is J gene, D gene, clone size, V gene, CDR3 protein, CDR3 DNA. The D gene is left open where the match is weak. Some rows have no size entry. The others give once, few or many, or a class for an expanded clone.

TRBJ1-6 - many TRBV20-1 CSAVGVRNSPLHF TGCAGTGCCGTCGGAGTACGGAATTCACCCCTCCACTTT
TRBJ2-3 - - TRBV5-5 CASSLAPILDTQYF TGTGCCAGCAGCTTGGCGCCGATACTAGATACGCAGTATTTT
TRBJ2-1 - - TRBV12-3/TRBV12-4 CASSLLPRDRNNEQFF TGTGCCAGCAGTCTACTCCCAAGGGACCGAAACAATGAGCAGTTCTTC
TRBJ1-3 - - TRBV21-1 CASSKAGQGNTIYF TGTGCCAGCAGCAAAGCGGGACAGGGAAACACCATATATTTT
TRBJ2-1 - many TRBV27 CASSLSNEQFF TGTGCCAGCAGTTTAAGCAATGAGCAGTTCTTC
TRBJ2-1 TRBD2 few TRBV5-1 CASSLTPGLAGSSYNEQFF TGCGCCAGCAGCTTGACACCGGGACTAGCGGGCAGCTCCTACAATGAGCAGTTCTTC
TRBJ1-1 - many TRBV20-1 CSASKGSNTEAFF TGCAGTGCTAGCAAGGGGTCGAACACTGAAGCTTTCTTT
TRBJ2-5 TRBD2 few TRBV7-2 CASSRPGLASQETQYF TGTGCCAGCAGCCGACCGGGACTAGCTTCGCAAGAGACCCAGTACTTC
TRBJ2-1 TRBD2 many TRBV20-1 CSAPGLAGGRSSYNEQFF TGCAGTGCTCCGGGACTAGCGGGGGGGCGGAGCTCCTACAATGAGCAGTTCTTC
TRBJ2-2 - many TRBV20-1 CSARRRGRVGELFF TGCAGTGCTAGACGGCGAGGACGAGTGGGGGAGCTGTTTTTT
TRBJ2-2 - many TRBV7-6 CASRASGRGPTGELFF TGTGCCAGCAGAGCCTCGGGTCGCGGACCCACCGGGGAGCTGTTTTTT
TRBJ2-5 - many TRBV4-3 CASSQDAPPTGAQYF TGCGCCAGCAGCCAGGATGCGCCCCCCACCGGGGCCCAGTACTTC
TRBJ2-7 - - TRBV4-3 CASSLGTGSYEQYF TGCGCCAGCAGCCTCGGGACTGGCTCCTACGAGCAGTACTTC
TRBJ2-2 - many TRBV5-5 CASSLNTGELFF TGTGCCAGCAGCTTGAACACCGGGGAGCTGTTTTTT
TRBJ2-3 TRBD2 many TRBV29-1 CSATGGAVAGGYFTDTQYF TGCAGCGCTACCGGGGGGGCGGTAGCGGGAGGATATTTCACAGATACGCAGTATTTT
TRBJ2-7 - many TRBV29-1 CSVEDVGRGLLEQYF TGCAGCGTTGAAGATGTGGGGAGGGGGCTTTTAGAGCAGTACTTC
TRBJ2-7 TRBD1 - TRBV10-3 CAFRAQGADEQCF TGTGCCTTTCGGGCACAGGGGGCGGACGAGCAGTGCTTC
TRBJ2-7 - few TRBV7-9 CASSVGTRAYEQYF TGTGCCAGCAGCGTTGGGACTCGCGCCTACGAGCAGTACTTC
TRBJ1-2 TRBD1 many TRBV7-2 CASSSSPTGFYGYTF TGTGCCAGCAGCTCAAGCCCGACAGGGTTCTATGGCTACACCTTC
TRBJ2-1 TRBD2 - TRBV18 CASSRARQTSGHNEQFF TGTGCCAGCTCACGCGCTAGACAGACTAGCGGCCACAATGAGCAGTTCTTC
TRBJ1-2 - - TRBV11-2 CASSPNTGNYGYTF TGTGCCAGCAGCCCAAATACAGGGAACTATGGCTACACCTTC
TRBJ1-1 - many TRBV5-1 CASSLVPANTEAFF TGCGCCAGCAGCTTGGTTCCCGCCAACACTGAAGCTTTCTTT
TRBJ2-1 TRBD2 many TRBV4-1 CASSQTSARYNEQFF TGCGCCAGCAGCCAAACTAGCGCTCGCTACAATGAGCAGTTCTTC
TRBJ2-4 TRBD2 - TRBV23-1 CASSHGGLAGNIQYF TGCGCCAGCAGTCACGGGGGACTAGCTGGAAACATTCAGTACTTC
TRBJ1-5 TRBD1 many TRBV20-1 CSATKDRVNQPQHF TGCAGTGCCACGAAAGACAGGGTAAATCAGCCCCAGCATTTT
TRBJ1-1 - many TRBV5-1 CASSLGGTTEAFF TGCGCCAGCAGCTTAGGGGGGACAACTGAAGCTTTCTTT
TRBJ2-3 - many TRBV4-1 CASSQDAHGTVTDTQYF TGCGCCAGCAGCCAAGATGCCCACGGGACCGTCACAGATACGCAGTATTTT
TRBJ2-2 - many TRBV12-3/TRBV12-4 CASSPVGSGELFF TGTGCCAGCAGTCCGGTGGGGTCCGGGGAGCTGTTTTTT
TRBJ2-5 TRBD2 - TRBV20-1 CSARDLAGGRETQYF TGCAGTGCTAGAGATCTAGCGGGGGGACGGGAGACCCAGTACTTC
TRBJ1-1 - few TRBV20-1 CSASRGNTEAFF TGCAGTGCTAGCCGGGGGAACACTGAAGCTTTCTTT
TRBJ1-1 - many TRBV29-1 CSVPKDGNTEAFF TGCAGCGTCCCGAAGGACGGGAACACTGAAGCTTTCTTT
TRBJ1-5 - many TRBV20-1 CSAREDADQPQHF TGCAGTGCTAGAGAAGATGCGGATCAGCCCCAGCATTTT
TRBJ2-5 - many TRBV29-1 CSVERQGRETQYF TGCAGCGTTGAAAGGCAGGGTCGTGAGACCCAGTACTTC
TRBJ2-2 - many TRBV4-2 CASSQESLGVGNTGELFF TGTGCCAGCAGCCAAGAGTCTCTGGGGGTTGGGAACACCGGGGAGCTGTTTTTT
TRBJ2-1 - many TRBV20-1 CSAPRDWKYNEQFF TGCAGTGCTCCTCGGGACTGGAAATACAATGAGCAGTTCTTC
TRBJ2-1 - many TRBV11-3 CASSRPGSSSYNEQFF TGTGCCAGCAGCCGGCCAGGCTCCAGCTCCTACAATGAGCAGTTCTTC
TRBJ2-7 - many TRBV29-1 CSAAPSSYEQYF TGCAGCGCCGCTCCGAGCTCCTACGAGCAGTACTTC
TRBJ2-3 - few TRBV7-2 CASSLGRDTDTQYF TGTGCCAGCAGCTTAGGGAGGGATACGGATACGCAGTATTTT
TRBJ2-3 TRBD1 many TRBV10-3 CAIGRDRSTDTQYF TGTGCCATCGGCCGGGACAGGTCCACAGATACGCAGTATTTT
TRBJ2-1 - few TRBV20-1 CSARVRAGQFF TGCAGTGCTAGAGTCAGGGCGGGGCAGTTCTTC
TRBJ2-3 - - TRBV7-2 CASSLGSARSSTDTQYF TGTGCCAGCAGCTTAGGTTCGGCTAGATCTAGCACAGATACGCAGTATTTT
TRBJ1-1 - many TRBV20-1 CSAAPMNTEAFF TGCAGTGCTGCCCCCATGAACACTGAAGCTTTCTTT
TRBJ1-1 TRBD1 many TRBV29-1 CSARPGQEPYTEAFF TGCAGCGCACGACCGGGACAGGAGCCTTACACTGAAGCTTTCTTT
TRBJ2-3 - many TRBV27 CASSLGAGYEDTQYF TGTGCCAGCAGTTTGGGGGCGGGATATGAAGATACGCAGTATTTT
TRBJ2-7 - - TRBV27 CASSLTWGIYNEQYF TGTGCCAGCAGCCTCACATGGGGCATTTACAACGAGCAGTACTTC
TRBJ1-1 - many TRBV12-3/TRBV12-4 CASSKPGQGNTEAFF TGTGCCAGCAGCAAACCGGGGCAGGGGAACACTGAAGCTTTCTTT
TRBJ2-4 - many TRBV12-3/TRBV12-4 CASSLALRPKNIQYF TGTGCCAGCAGTTTAGCGCTGAGACCCAAAAACATTCAGTACTTC
TRBJ2-5 - many TRBV20-1 CSARDLGPETQYF TGCAGTGCTAGAGATTTGGGACCAGAGACCCAGTACTTC
TRBJ1-2 - many TRBV16 CASSQSSAANYGYTF TGTGCCAGCAGCCAATCATCCGCTGCTAACTATGGCTACACCTTC
TRBJ1-1 - many TRBV6-1 CASSLTISAGTEAFF TGTGCCAGCTCTTTAACGATTTCGGCCGGTACTGAAGCTTTCTTT
TRBJ2-2 TRBD1 many TRBV7-7 CASSPRTGTNTGELFF TGTGCTAGCAGCCCGAGGACAGGGACGAACACCGGGGAGCTGTTTTTT